Listed here are 6 T cell receptor beta chains from one sample, sequenced in a study of post-analysis software for immune sequencing data. Sequencing libraries made from TCR beta cDNA carried unique molecular identifiers. MiXCR, run by TCRdb on the PCR reads, gives a single entry per CDR3 protein. The table has about 820,000 distinct CDR3 sequences, 53% seen once; the top ten hold approximately 4.5%. Notes on the study in general: In patients, about five TRBV segments were more frequent than in controls, with TRBV5-6, TRBV5-1 and TRBV20-1 among them.

These receptors lack a known antigen. The sample consisted of blood. Receptors originate from a girl aged 5-17 years with multiple sclerosis.

J is TRBJ2-5 and V is TRBV5-1; no firm D call. The end of the DNA aligns better with TRBJ2-7, so the J call may be wrong. Germline lookup yields CDR1 SGHRS and CDR2 YFSETQ. CDR3 size: 14 residues. The CDR3 sequence is CASSLPEFPYEQYF. CDR3 DNA sequence: TGCGCCAGCAGCTTGCCAGAATTTCCCTACGAGCAGTACTTC.

This CDR3 is CASSLDRQGSSGANVLTF. The CDR3 DNA reads TGTGCCAGCAGTTTAGATCGGCAGGGGAGCTCTGGGGCCAACGTCCTGACTTTC. The V gene is TRBV12-3 or TRBV12-4, the J gene TRBJ2-6; possibly TRBD1 for D (6 bases). The CDR3 consists of 18 residues. V gave up 1 base and J gave up 0 bases, with 13 bases separating them.

The chain combines TRBV5-1 with TRBJ2-5, with D perhaps assigned TRBD1 or TRBD2 (5 bases each). The DNA end favors TRBJ2-7, so the J call may be wrong. The CDR3 consists of 15 residues. Germline loops: CDR1 SGHRS, CDR2 YFSETQ. CDR3 protein: CASSWGTDTQSEQYF. The CDR3 coding sequence is TGCGCCAGCAGCTGGGGGACCGACACTCAGAGCGAGCAGTACTTC.

The V call is TRBV9, the J call TRBJ1-2; D is ambiguous. Germline V gene sequence: CDR1 SGDLS, CDR2 YYNGEE. This CDR3 region has 14 residues. Trimming pared 0 bases from V and 7 bases from J, leaving 13 bases between. This CDR3 reads CASSVALMGSGYTF. The CDR3 DNA is TGTGCCAGCAGCGTAGCTCTGATGGGGTCTGGCTACACCTTC.

The J gene is TRBJ2-1, the V gene TRBV29-1; 8 positions match TRBD1. CDR1 is SQVTM, CDR2 ANQGSEA, per germline. V shed 2 bases, J shed 7 bases, and the junction held 4 bases outside the gene matches. The CDR3 length is 13 residues. The CDR3 DNA reads TGCAGCGTTGAAATCAGGGACAGGAATGAGCAGTTCTTC. Translation: CSVEIRDRNEQFF.

The chain employs TRBV5-1 and TRBJ1-4; unclear D gene. Germline CDR1 is SGHRS and CDR2 is YFSETQ. There are 16 residues in the CDR3. Trimming shortened V by 7 bases and J by 8 bases, and 24 bases separated the two germline ends. The CDR3 DNA sequence: TGCGCCAGCCGCCCTGGGGAGGCCACGATGAGAGAAAAACTGTTTTTT. It encodes CASRPGEATMREKLFF.